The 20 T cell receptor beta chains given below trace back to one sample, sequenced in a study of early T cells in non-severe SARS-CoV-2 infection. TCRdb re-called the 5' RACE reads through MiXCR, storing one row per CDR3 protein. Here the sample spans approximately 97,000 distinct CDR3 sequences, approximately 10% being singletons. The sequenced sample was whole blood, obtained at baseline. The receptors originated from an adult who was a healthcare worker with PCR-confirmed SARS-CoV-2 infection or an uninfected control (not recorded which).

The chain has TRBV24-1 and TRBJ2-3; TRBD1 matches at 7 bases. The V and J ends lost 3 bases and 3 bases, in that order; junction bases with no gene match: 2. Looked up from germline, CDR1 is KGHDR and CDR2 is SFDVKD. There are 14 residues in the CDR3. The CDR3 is CATSDPQGTDTQYF. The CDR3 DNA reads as TGTGCCACCAGTGATCCACAGGGGACAGATACGCAGTATTTT.

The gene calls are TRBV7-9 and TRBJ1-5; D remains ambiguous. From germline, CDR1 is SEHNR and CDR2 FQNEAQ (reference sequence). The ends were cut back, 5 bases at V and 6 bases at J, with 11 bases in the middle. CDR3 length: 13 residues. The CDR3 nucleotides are TGTGCCAGCAGCCCAGCACAGTTTCAGCCCCAGCATTTT. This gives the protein CASSPAQFQPQHF.

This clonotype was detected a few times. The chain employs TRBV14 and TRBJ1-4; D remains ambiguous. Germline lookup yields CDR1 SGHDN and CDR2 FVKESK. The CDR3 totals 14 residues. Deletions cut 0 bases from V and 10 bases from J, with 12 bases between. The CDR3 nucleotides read TGTGCCAGCAGCCAAGATCGGGTTGGGAGAAAACTGTTTTTT. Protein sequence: CASSQDRVGRKLFF.

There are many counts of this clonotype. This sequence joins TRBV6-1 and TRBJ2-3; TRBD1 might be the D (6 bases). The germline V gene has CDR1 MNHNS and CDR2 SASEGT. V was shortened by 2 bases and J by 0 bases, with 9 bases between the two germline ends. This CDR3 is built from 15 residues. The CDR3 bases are TGTGCCAGCAGTGAACAGGACAGAAGCACAGATACGCAGTATTTT. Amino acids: CASSEQDRSTDTQYF.

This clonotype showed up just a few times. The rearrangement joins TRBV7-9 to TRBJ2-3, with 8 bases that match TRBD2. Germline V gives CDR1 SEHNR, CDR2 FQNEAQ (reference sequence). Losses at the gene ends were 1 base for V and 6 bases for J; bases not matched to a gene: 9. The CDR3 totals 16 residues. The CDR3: CASSLVSQREIDTQYF. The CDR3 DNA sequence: TGTGCCAGCAGCTTAGTGTCCCAGCGGGAGATCGATACGCAGTATTTT.

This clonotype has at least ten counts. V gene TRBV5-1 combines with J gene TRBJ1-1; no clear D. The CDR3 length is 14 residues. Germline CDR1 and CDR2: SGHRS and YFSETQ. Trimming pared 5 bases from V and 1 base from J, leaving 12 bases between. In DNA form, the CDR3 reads TGCGCCAGCAGTAGTGACGGACGGAACACTGAAGCTTTCTTT. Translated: CASSSDGRNTEAFF.

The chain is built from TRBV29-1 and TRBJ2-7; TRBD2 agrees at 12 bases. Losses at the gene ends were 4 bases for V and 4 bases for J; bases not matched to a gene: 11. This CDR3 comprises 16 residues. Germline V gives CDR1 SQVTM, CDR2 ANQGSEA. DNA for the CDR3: TGCAGCGTTGTGACGGCTAGGACTAGCGGGATGTACGAGCAGTACTTC. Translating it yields CSVVTARTSGMYEQYF.

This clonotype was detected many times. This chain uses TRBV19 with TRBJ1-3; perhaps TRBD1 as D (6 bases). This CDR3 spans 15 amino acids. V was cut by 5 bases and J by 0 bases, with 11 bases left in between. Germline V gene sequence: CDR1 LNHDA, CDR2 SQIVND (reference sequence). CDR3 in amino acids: CASSRDTSSGNTIYF. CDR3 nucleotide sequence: TGTGCCAGTAGTCGGGACACGAGCTCTGGAAACACCATATATTTT.

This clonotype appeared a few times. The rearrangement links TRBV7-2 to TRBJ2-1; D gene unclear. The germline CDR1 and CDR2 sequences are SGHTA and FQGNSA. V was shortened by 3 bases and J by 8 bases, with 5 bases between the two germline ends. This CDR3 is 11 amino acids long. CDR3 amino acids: CASSFSDEQFF. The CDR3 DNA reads TGTGCCAGCAGCTTTAGTGATGAGCAGTTCTTC.

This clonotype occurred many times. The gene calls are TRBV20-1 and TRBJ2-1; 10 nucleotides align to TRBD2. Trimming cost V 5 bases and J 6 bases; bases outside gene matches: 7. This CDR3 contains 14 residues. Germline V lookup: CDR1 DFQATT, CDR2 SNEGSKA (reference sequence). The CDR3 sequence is CSAPLAGVINEQFF. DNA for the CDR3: TGCAGTGCTCCCCTAGCGGGAGTTATCAATGAGCAGTTCTTC.

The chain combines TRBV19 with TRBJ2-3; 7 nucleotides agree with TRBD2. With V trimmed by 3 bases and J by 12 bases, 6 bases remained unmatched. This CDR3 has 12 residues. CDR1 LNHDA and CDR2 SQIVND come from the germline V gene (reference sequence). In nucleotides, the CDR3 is TGTGCCAGTAGTATCGGCGGGACTATTCAGTATTTT. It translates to CASSIGGTIQYF.

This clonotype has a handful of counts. CDR3 coding DNA: TGTGCCAGCAGCTGGGCGGGACAGGGGTCCTACGAGCAGTACTTC. It translates to CASSWAGQGSYEQYF. V and J are TRBV5-5 and TRBJ2-7, with 10 bases fitting TRBD1. The CDR3 sequence is 15 residues long. Losses at the gene ends were 3 bases for V and 1 base for J; bases not matched to a gene: 4. Germline V gives CDR1 SGHKS, CDR2 YYEKEE (reference sequence).

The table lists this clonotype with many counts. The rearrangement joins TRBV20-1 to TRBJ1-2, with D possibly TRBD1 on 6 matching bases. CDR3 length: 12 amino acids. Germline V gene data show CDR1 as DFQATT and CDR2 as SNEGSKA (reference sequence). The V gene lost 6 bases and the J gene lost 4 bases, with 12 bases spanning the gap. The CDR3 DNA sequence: TGCAGTGCAGGGGGATACCTCTATGGCTACACCTTC. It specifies CSAGGYLYGYTF.

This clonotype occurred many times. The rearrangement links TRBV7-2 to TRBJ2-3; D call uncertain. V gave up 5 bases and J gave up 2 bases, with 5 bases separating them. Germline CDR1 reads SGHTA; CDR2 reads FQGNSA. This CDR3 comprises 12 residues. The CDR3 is CASSTITDTQYF. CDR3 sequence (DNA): TGTGCCAGCAGCACCATCACAGATACGCAGTATTTT.

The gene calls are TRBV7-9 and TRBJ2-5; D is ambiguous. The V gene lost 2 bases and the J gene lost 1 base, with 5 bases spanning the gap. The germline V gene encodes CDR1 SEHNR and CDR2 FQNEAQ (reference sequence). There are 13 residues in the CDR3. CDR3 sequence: CASSLTFQETQYF. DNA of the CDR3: TGTGCCAGCAGCTTAACTTTCCAAGAGACCCAGTACTTC.

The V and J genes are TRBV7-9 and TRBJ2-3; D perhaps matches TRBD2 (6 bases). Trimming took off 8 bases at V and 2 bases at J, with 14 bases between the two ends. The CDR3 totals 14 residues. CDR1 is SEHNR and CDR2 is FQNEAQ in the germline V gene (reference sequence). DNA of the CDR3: TGTGCCAGCGAAGTAGCGGAAAACACAGATACGCAGTATTTT. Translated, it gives CASEVAENTDTQYF. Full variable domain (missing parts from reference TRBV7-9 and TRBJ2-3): DTGVSQNPRHKITKRGQNVTFRCDPISEHNRLYWYRQTLGQGPEFLTYFQNEAQLEKSRLLSDRFSAERPKGSFSTLEIQRTEQGDSAMYLCASEVAENTDTQYFGPGTRLTVL.

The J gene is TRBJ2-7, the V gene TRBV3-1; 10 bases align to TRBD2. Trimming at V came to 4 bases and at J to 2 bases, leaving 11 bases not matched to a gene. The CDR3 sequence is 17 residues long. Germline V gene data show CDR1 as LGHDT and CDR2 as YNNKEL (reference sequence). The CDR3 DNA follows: TGTGCCAGCAGCCCAAGCTGGAGGACTAGCGGTGCCTACGAGCAGTACTTC. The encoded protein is CASSPSWRTSGAYEQYF.

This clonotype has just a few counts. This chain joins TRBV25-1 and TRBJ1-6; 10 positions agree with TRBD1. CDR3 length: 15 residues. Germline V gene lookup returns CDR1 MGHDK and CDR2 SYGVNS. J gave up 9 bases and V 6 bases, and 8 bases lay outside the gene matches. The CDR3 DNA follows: TGTGCCAGCAGACCCTCGACAGGGGGCGGTTCACCCCTCCACTTT. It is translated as CASRPSTGGGSPLHF. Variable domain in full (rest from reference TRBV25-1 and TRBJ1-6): EADIYQTPRYLVIGTGKKITLECSQTMGHDKMYWYQQDPGMELHLIHYSYGVNSTEKGDLSSESTVSRIRTEHFPLTLESARPSHTSQYLCASRPSTGGGSPLHFGNGTRLTVT.

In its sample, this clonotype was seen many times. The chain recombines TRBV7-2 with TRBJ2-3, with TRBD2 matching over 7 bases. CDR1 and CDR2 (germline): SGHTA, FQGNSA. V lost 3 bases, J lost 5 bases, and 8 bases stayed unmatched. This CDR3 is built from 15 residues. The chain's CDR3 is CASSLIGGGRDTQYF. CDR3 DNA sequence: TGTGCCAGCAGCTTGATAGGCGGGGGAAGAGATACGCAGTATTTT.

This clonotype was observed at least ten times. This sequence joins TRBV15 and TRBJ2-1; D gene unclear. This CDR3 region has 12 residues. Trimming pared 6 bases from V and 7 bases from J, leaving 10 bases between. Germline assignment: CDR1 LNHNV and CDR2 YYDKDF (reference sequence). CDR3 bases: TGTGCCACCAGTGCTTTGGGGAATGAGCAGTTCTTC. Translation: CATSALGNEQFF. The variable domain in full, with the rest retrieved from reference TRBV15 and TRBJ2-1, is DAMVIQNPRYQVTQFGKPVTLSCSQTLNHNVMYWYQQKSSQAPKLLFHYYDKDFNNEADTPDNFQSRRPNTSFCFLDIRSPGLGDTAMYLCATSALGNEQFFGPGTRLTVL.